Listed below are T cell receptor beta chains from one sample, sequenced in a study of glioma-infiltrating T cells. TCRdb used MiXCR to reprocess the multiplex PCR reads, holding one entry per CDR3 protein. Of about 110,000 distinct CDR3 sequences in the sample, approximately 26% are singletons; the top ten hold about 30%. Sequenced material: glioma tissue, nonneoplastic brain tissue, or PBMCs (not recorded which). The receptors were sampled from a human donor with low-grade glioma or glioblastoma, undergoing nonglioma brain surgery, or in good health (not recorded which). Both conserved end residues are part of each CDR3. D genes are given only for firm matches. Clone size is given for some rows only: seen once, a few or many times, or a class if the clone is expanded.

J gene: TRBJ2-7; V gene: TRBV7-9; D gene: TRBD2; clone size: -; CDR3 protein: CASSPGVAGVGNEQYF; CDR3 DNA: TGTGCCAGCAGCCCGGGAGTAGCGGGAGTTGGAAACGAGCAGTACTTC
J gene: TRBJ2-7; V gene: TRBV29-1; D gene: -; clone size: many; CDR3 protein: CSVEGPLGGSYEQYF; CDR3 DNA: TGCAGCGTTGAAGGACCGTTGGGTGGTTCGTACGAGCAGTACTTC
J gene: TRBJ1-5; V gene: TRBV20-1; D gene: TRBD1; clone size: many; CDR3 protein: CSARAGGGQGVVGPQHF; CDR3 DNA: TGCAGTGCTAGAGCGGGCGGGGGACAGGGGGTAGTCGGGCCCCAGCATTTT
J gene: TRBJ2-7; V gene: TRBV5-4; D gene: -; clone size: many; CDR3 protein: CASSQRQESSYEQYF; CDR3 DNA: TGTGCCAGCAGCCAGAGACAGGAGAGCTCCTACGAGCAGTACTTC
J gene: TRBJ1-5; V gene: TRBV12-3/TRBV12-4; D gene: -; clone size: -; CDR3 protein: CASSLAPGNQPQHF; CDR3 DNA: TGTGCCAGCAGTTTAGCGCCAGGGAATCAGCCCCAGCATTTT
J gene: TRBJ2-7; V gene: TRBV6-5; D gene: -; clone size: many; CDR3 protein: CASSYSDHLDSYEQYF; CDR3 DNA: TGTGCCAGCAGTTACTCGGATCATTTAGATTCCTACGAGCAGTACTTC
J gene: TRBJ2-2; V gene: TRBV19; D gene: TRBD1; clone size: once; CDR3 protein: CASRQTGTGGIFTGELFF; CDR3 DNA: TGTGCCAGTAGGCAAACCGGGACAGGGGGCATATTCACCGGGGAGCTGTTTTTT
J gene: TRBJ1-2; V gene: TRBV11-2; D gene: -; clone size: many; CDR3 protein: CASSLASADYGYTF; CDR3 DNA: TGTGCCAGCAGCTTAGCCTCGGCAGACTATGGCTACACCTTC
J gene: TRBJ1-1; V gene: TRBV25-1; D gene: TRBD1; clone size: many; CDR3 protein: CASSDPGQVAGTEAFF; CDR3 DNA: TGTGCCAGCAGTGACCCCGGACAGGTTGCGGGCACTGAAGCTTTCTTT
J gene: TRBJ2-7; V gene: TRBV19; D gene: -; clone size: -; CDR3 protein: CASSIGRALGYEQYF; CDR3 DNA: TGTGCCAGTAGTATCGGAAGAGCCTTGGGCTACGAGCAGTACTTC
J gene: TRBJ1-1; V gene: TRBV14; D gene: -; clone size: many; CDR3 protein: CASSQYGNTEAFF; CDR3 DNA: TGTGCCAGCAGCCAATACGGGAACACTGAAGCTTTCTTT
J gene: TRBJ2-5; V gene: TRBV5-1; D gene: TRBD1; clone size: -; CDR3 protein: CASSFTGTVLQETQYF; CDR3 DNA: TGCGCCAGCAGCTTTACCGGGACAGTCCTTCAAGAGACCCAGTACTTC
J gene: TRBJ2-3; V gene: TRBV19; D gene: -; clone size: few; CDR3 protein: CASSIRDTQYF; CDR3 DNA: TGTGCCAGTAGTATAAGAGATACGCAGTATTTT
J gene: TRBJ1-4; V gene: TRBV18; D gene: -; clone size: many; CDR3 protein: CASSLAGRSNEKLFF; CDR3 DNA: TGTGCCAGCTCACTCGCGGGACGGAGTAATGAAAAACTGTTTTTT
J gene: TRBJ2-5; V gene: TRBV29-1; D gene: -; clone size: many; CDR3 protein: CSSKPAGETQYF; CDR3 DNA: TGCAGCTCTAAGCCTGCTGGGGAGACCCAGTACTTC
J gene: TRBJ1-6; V gene: TRBV5-1; D gene: TRBD1; clone size: many; CDR3 protein: CASSLGQGAGNSPLHF; CDR3 DNA: TGCGCCAGCAGCTTGGGACAGGGGGCTGGAAATTCACCCCTCCACTTT
J gene: TRBJ1-3; V gene: TRBV7-2; D gene: -; clone size: many; CDR3 protein: CASSLGRGAGLLSSGNTIYF; CDR3 DNA: TGTGCCAGCAGCTTAGGACGCGGGGCAGGGCTATTGAGCTCTGGAAACACCATATATTTT
J gene: TRBJ2-1; V gene: TRBV29-1; D gene: -; clone size: few; CDR3 protein: CSVEEGALYNEQFF; CDR3 DNA: TGCAGCGTTGAAGAAGGGGCGCTTTACAATGAGCAGTTCTTC
J gene: TRBJ2-3; V gene: TRBV6-1; D gene: TRBD2; clone size: many; CDR3 protein: CASKLRREVTDTQYF; CDR3 DNA: TGTGCCAGCAAGTTACGGCGGGAGGTCACAGATACGCAGTATTTT
J gene: TRBJ2-5; V gene: TRBV27; D gene: -; clone size: many; CDR3 protein: CATGRLQETQYF; CDR3 DNA: TGTGCCACCGGCCGACTGCAAGAGACCCAGTACTTC